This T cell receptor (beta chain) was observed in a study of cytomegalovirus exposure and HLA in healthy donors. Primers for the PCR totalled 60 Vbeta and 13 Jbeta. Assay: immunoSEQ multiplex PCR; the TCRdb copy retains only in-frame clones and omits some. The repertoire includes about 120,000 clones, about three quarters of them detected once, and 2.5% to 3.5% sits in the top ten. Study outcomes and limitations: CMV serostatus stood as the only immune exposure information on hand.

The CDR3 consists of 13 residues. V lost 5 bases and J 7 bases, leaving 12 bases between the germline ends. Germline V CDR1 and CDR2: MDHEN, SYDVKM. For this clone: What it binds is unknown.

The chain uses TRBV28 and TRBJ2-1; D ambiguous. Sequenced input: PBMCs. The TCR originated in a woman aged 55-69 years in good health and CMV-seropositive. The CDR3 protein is CASSLNNGNEQFF. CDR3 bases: TGTGCCAGCAGTCTAAATAACGGGAATGAGCAGTTCTTC.